These 4 T cell receptor beta chains were sequenced from one sample in a study of OX40 agonist ivuxolimab in advanced cancers. Produced via immunoSEQ multiplex PCR; TCRdb's table is partial and in-frame only. Of about 90,000 clones listed, more than 75% are singletons. The sample here was CD4+ or CD8+ T cells sorted from blood, taken in a trial of the OX40 agonist ivuxolimab. The receptors here all came from an adult with an advanced solid tumor such as melanoma, head and neck, liver or kidney cancer.

J is TRBJ2-2 and V is TRBV5-4, with D tentatively TRBD2 (5 bases). The CDR3 contains 12 residues. Germline CDR1 reads SGHNT; CDR2 reads YYREEE (reference sequence). Between the trimmed V and J ends, which lost 2 bases and 8 bases, there was a span of 7 bases. CDR3 sequence (DNA): TGTGCCAGCAGCTTCCCGGGGGGGGAGCTGTTTTTT. Translating gives CASSFPGGELFF.

V and J are TRBV7-8 and TRBJ1-3, with D uncertain. V was clipped by 5 bases and J by 0 bases, with 8 bases between them. Germline V CDR1 and CDR2: SGHVS, FQNEAQ. This CDR3 is built from 14 residues. The CDR3 loop reads CASSQQFSGNTIYF. CDR3 in DNA: TGTGCCAGCAGCCAACAGTTCTCTGGAAACACCATATATTTT.

The CDR3 here is CASSLGLGTRQETQYF. The CDR3 nucleotides read TGTGCCAGCAGCTTAGGACTGGGTACTCGCCAAGAGACCCAGTACTTC. V and J are TRBV7-9 and TRBJ2-5; D is ambiguous. The V gene's germline CDR1 is SEHNR and CDR2 FQNEAQ (reference sequence). The CDR3 loop spans 16 amino acids. Deletions cut 1 base from V and 1 base from J, with 13 bases between.

V usage is TRBV15 and J usage is TRBJ2-2; TRBD1 matches 10 bases. The CDR3 has 16 amino acids. Unmatched junction bases numbered 8, after V lost 3 bases and J lost 7 bases. Germline lookup yields CDR1 LNHNV and CDR2 YYDKDF (reference sequence). In DNA form, the CDR3 reads TGTGCCACCAGCAGGGCTTCCGGGACAGGGGTCGGGGAGCTGTTTTTT. It codes for CATSRASGTGVGELFF.